These T cell receptor beta chains were read from a single sample in a study of Ad26.COV2.S vaccination and SARS-CoV-2 variants. Assay: immunoSEQ multiplex PCR; the TCRdb copy retains only in-frame clones and omits some. The sample holds about 350,000 clones, less than 90% seen once. The specimen comprised peripheral blood, sampled in a trial of Ad26.COV2.S vaccine versus placebo. The receptor source for this set is a person between 18 and 65 years old who received the Ad26.COV2.S COVID-19 vaccine or a placebo. Both conserved end residues are part of each CDR3. The D gene is left open where the match is weak. Size is stated for part of the rows, as once, few or many counts, or as a class when the clone is expanded.

CASSRDYSYEQYF TGTGCCAGCAGCCGGGACTATTCCTACGAGCAGTACTTC TRBJ2-7 TRBD2 13 TRBV7-2 .
CASSFGPSTDTQYF TGCGCCAGCAGCTTCGGACCCAGCACAGATACGCAGTATTTT TRBJ2-3 . 14 TRBV5-1 .
CASSSAGTSGGAYTDTQYF TGTGCCAGCAGCTCCGCGGGGACTAGCGGGGGGGCTTACACAGATACGCAGTATTTT TRBJ2-3 TRBD2 19 TRBV11-2 .
CAWKLAGAGANVLTF TGTGCCTGGAAATTGGCGGGGGCTGGGGCCAACGTCCTGACTTTC TRBJ2-6 TRBD2 15 TRBV30 .
CASSPTALNTEAFF TGTGCCAGCAGCCCGACAGCATTGAACACTGAAGCTTTCTTT TRBJ1-1 . 14 TRBV7-9 .
CASSSLGAYEQYF TGTGCCAGCAGCTCCCTAGGGGCTTACGAGCAGTACTTC TRBJ2-7 . 13 TRBV7-9 .
CASSLDGNQPQHF TGTGCCAGCAGCTTAGACGGTAATCAGCCCCAGCATTTT TRBJ1-5 . 13 TRBV7-9 .
CASNGQNTGELFF TGTGCCAGCAATGGGCAGAACACCGGGGAGCTGTTTTTT TRBJ2-2 . 13 TRBV12-3/TRBV12-4 .
CASSPTGHYEQYF TGTGCCAGCAGTCCTACGGGACACTACGAGCAGTACTTC TRBJ2-7 . 13 TRBV28 once
CASSFGENTEAFF TGTGCCAGCAGTTTCGGGGAGAACACTGAAGCTTTCTTT TRBJ1-1 . 13 TRBV12-3/TRBV12-4 .
CASSYTDGGQETQYF TGTGCCAGCAGTTACACCGACGGGGGCCAAGAGACCCAGTACTTC TRBJ2-5 . 15 TRBV6-5 .
CASSVAAQLAAPDEQFF TGTGCCAGCAGCGTAGCTGCCCAGCTAGCGGCACCGGATGAGCAGTTCTTC TRBJ2-1 TRBD2 17 TRBV9 once
CASSDSGLGNEQFF TGTGCCAGCAGTGATAGCGGTCTAGGGAATGAGCAGTTCTTC TRBJ2-1 . 14 TRBV2 once
CASSLRGQGRRNQPQHF TGTGCCAGCAGCCTACGGGGACAGGGGCGTCGTAATCAGCCCCAGCATTTT TRBJ1-5 TRBD1 17 TRBV6-2/TRBV6-3 .
CASSYPDRNQPQHF TGTGCCAGCAGTTACCCGGACAGAAATCAGCCCCAGCATTTT TRBJ1-5 . 14 TRBV6-2/TRBV6-3 .
CASSYKPPSYEQYF TGTGCCAGCAGTTACAAACCCCCCTCATACGAGCAGTACTTC TRBJ2-7 . 14 TRBV6-2/TRBV6-3 .
CASSVAGRTRNEQFF TGTGCCAGCAGCGTAGCGGGTCGCACCCGCAATGAGCAGTTCTTC TRBJ2-1 . 15 TRBV9 .
CASSFDYTSTDTQYF TGCGCCAGCAGCTTCGACTACACTAGCACAGATACGCAGTATTTT TRBJ2-3 . 15 TRBV5-1 .
CASSSPGQGAYEQYF TGTGCCAGCAGCTCTCCGGGACAGGGAGCCTACGAGCAGTACTTC TRBJ2-7 TRBD1 15 TRBV5-4 .
CAISTLAGELNEQFF TGTGCCATCAGTACACTAGCGGGGGAGCTCAATGAGCAGTTCTTC TRBJ2-1 TRBD2 15 TRBV10-3 .
CASSQVEGGTEAFF TGTGCCAGCAGCCAAGTAGAGGGGGGGACTGAAGCTTTCTTT TRBJ1-1 . 14 TRBV3-1/TRBV3-2 .
CASRGTGGQPQHF TGTGCCAGTAGGGGGACAGGAGGTCAGCCCCAGCATTTT TRBJ1-5 TRBD1 13 TRBV19 .
CASSLDGGGAMNEQFF TGTGCCAGCAGCTTGGATGGCGGGGGGGCGATGAATGAGCAGTTCTTC TRBJ2-1 TRBD2 16 TRBV5-4 .
CASSELGARLAEAFF TGTGCCAGTAGTGAGTTAGGGGCTCGTTTAGCTGAAGCTTTCTTT TRBJ1-1 . 15 TRBV19 .
CASSRGGVGQPQHF TGTGCCAGCAGTCGCGGTGGGGTGGGTCAGCCCCAGCATTTT TRBJ1-5 . 14 TRBV6-2/TRBV6-3 .
CASREEITGELFF TGCGCGAGTAGGGAGGAGATCACCGGGGAGCTGTTTTTT TRBJ2-2 . 13 TRBV24-1 .
CASRHLQAEAFF TGTGCCAGCAGACATCTACAGGCTGAAGCTTTCTTT TRBJ1-1 . 12 TRBV28 .
CASSLDGAYVNEQFF TGCGCCAGCAGCTTGGACGGGGCGTACGTCAATGAGCAGTTCTTC TRBJ2-1 . 15 TRBV5-1 .
CAITEGTALSGNTIYF TGTGCCATCACCGAAGGGACGGCACTATCTGGAAACACCATATATTTT TRBJ1-3 . 16 TRBV10-3 .
CASSQGGGQFWTQYF TGTGCCAGCAGTCAGGGAGGGGGACAGTTTTGGACCCAGTACTTC TRBJ2-5 . 15 TRBV2 .
CASSPSWRTSDTYEQYF TGCGCCAGCAGCCCGAGCTGGCGGACTAGCGACACCTACGAGCAGTACTTC TRBJ2-7 TRBD2 17 TRBV4-1 once
CASSQVGGLNTEAFF TGCGCCAGCAGCCAAGTTGGGGGCTTGAACACTGAAGCTTTCTTT TRBJ1-1 . 15 TRBV4-1 .
CASSLVRQGGNQPQHF TGTGCCAGCAGCTTAGTACGTCAAGGAGGCAATCAGCCCCAGCATTTT TRBJ1-5 . 16 TRBV7-8 few
CASSTQETQYF TGCGCCAGCAGCACTCAAGAGACCCAGTACTTC TRBJ2-5 . 11 TRBV5-1 .
CASSLDQAVMNTEAFF TGTGCCAGCAGCTTAGATCAAGCAGTCATGAACACTGAAGCTTTCTTT TRBJ1-1 . 16 TRBV11-2 .
CASSLQDRAREQYF TGTGCCAGTAGTCTCCAGGACAGGGCTCGGGAGCAGTACTTC TRBJ2-7 TRBD1 14 TRBV19 .
CATSGKSSYNEQFF TGTGCCACCAGTGGGAAGAGCTCCTACAATGAGCAGTTCTTC TRBJ2-1 . 14 TRBV24-1 .
CASRRRTSGTADTQYF TGTGCCAGCCGCCGCCGGACTAGCGGGACCGCAGATACGCAGTATTTT TRBJ2-3 TRBD2 16 TRBV11-1 .
CASSARGELFF TGTGCCAGCAGCGCCCGGGGCGAGCTGTTTTTT TRBJ2-2 . 11 TRBV7-3 .
CASSPPGGTYEQYF TGTGCCAGCAGCCCTCCGGGAGGAACCTACGAGCAGTACTTC TRBJ2-7 TRBD2 14 TRBV7-9 many
CASTFEVGSSYNEQFF TGTGCCAGCACCTTTGAGGTAGGGAGCTCCTACAATGAGCAGTTCTTC TRBJ2-1 . 16 TRBV5-8 .
CASSSGLGTYNEQFF TGTGCCAGCAGCTCGGGACTAGGTACCTACAATGAGCAGTTCTTC TRBJ2-1 TRBD2 15 TRBV7-8 once
CASRGRQNTGELFF TGTGCCAGCAGGGGGCGCCAGAACACCGGGGAGCTGTTTTTT TRBJ2-2 . 14 TRBV27 .
CASSLPGISYGYTF TGTGCCAGCAGCTTGCCCGGGATCAGCTATGGCTACACCTTC TRBJ1-2 . 14 TRBV5-8 once
CASSRRPGTGGCTDTQYF TGTGCCAGCAGCCGCCGTCCCGGGACAGGGGGGTGCACAGATACGCAGTATTTT TRBJ2-3 TRBD1 18 TRBV3-1/TRBV3-2 .